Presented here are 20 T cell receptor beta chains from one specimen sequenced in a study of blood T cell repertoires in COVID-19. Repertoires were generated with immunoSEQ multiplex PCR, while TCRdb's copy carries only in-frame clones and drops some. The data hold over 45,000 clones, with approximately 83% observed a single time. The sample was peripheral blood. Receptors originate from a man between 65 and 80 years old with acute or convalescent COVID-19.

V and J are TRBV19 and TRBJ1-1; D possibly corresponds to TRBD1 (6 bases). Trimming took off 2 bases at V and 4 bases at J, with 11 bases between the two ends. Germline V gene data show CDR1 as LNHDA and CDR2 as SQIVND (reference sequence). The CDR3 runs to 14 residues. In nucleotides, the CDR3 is TGTGCCAGTAGTATACAGGGGATGAGCACTGAAGCTTTCTTT. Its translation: CASSIQGMSTEAFF. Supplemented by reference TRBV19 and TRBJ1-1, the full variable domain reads DGGITQSPKYLFRKEGQNVTLSCEQNLNHDAMYWYRQDPGQGLRLIYYSQIVNDFQKGDIAEGYSVSREKKESFPLTVTSAQKNPTAFYLCASSIQGMSTEAFFGQGTRLTVV.

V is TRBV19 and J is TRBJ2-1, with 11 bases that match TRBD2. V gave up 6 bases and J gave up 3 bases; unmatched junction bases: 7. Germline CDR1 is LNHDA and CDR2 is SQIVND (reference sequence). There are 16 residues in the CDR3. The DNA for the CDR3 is TGTGCCAGTAGGACCGTAGCGGGAGGGTACTACAATGAGCAGTTCTTC. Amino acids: CASRTVAGGYYNEQFF.

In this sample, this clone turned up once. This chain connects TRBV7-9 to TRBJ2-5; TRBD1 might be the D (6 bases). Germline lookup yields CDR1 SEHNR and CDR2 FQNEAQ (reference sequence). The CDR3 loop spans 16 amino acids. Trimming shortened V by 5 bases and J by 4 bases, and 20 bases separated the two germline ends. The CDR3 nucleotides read TGTGCCAGCAGCCGAGAAAGGGGGACCTCCTTAGAGACCCAGTACTTC. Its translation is CASSRERGTSLETQYF.

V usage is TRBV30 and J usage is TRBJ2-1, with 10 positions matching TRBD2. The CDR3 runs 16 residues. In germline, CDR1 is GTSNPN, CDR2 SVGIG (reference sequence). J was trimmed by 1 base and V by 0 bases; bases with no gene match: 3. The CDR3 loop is CAWSVAGGASYNEQFF. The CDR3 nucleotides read TGTGCCTGGAGTGTAGCGGGAGGGGCGTCCTACAATGAGCAGTTCTTC.

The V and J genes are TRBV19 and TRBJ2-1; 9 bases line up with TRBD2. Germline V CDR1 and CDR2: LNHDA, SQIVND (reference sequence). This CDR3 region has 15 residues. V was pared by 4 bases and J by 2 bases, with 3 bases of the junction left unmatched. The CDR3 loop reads CASSTQRGAYNEQFF. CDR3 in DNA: TGTGCCAGTAGTACCCAGCGGGGGGCCTACAATGAGCAGTTCTTC.

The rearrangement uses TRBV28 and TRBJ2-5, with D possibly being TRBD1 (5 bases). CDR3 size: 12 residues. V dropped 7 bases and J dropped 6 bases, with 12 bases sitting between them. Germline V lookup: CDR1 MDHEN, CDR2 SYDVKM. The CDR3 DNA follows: TGTGCCAGCACGCAGGGTCTACAGACCCAGTACTTC. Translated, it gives CASTQGLQTQYF.

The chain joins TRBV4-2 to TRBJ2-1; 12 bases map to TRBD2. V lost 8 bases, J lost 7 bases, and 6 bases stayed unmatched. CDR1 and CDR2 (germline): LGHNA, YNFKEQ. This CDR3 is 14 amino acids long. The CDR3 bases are TGTGCCAGCCAGACTAGCGGGAGTTTTAATGAGCAGTTCTTC. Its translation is CASQTSGSFNEQFF.

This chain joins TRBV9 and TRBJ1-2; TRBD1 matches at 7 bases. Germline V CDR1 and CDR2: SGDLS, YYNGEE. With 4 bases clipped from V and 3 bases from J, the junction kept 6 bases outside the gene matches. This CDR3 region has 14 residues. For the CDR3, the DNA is TGTGCCAGCAGCCCTGACAGGGTTTACTATGGCTACACCTTC. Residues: CASSPDRVYYGYTF. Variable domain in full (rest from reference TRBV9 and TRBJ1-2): DSGVTQTPKHLITATGQRVTLRCSPRSGDLSVYWYQQSLDQGLQFLIQYYNGEERAKGNILERFSAQQFPDLHSELNLSSLELGDSALYFCASSPDRVYYGYTFGSGTRLTVV.

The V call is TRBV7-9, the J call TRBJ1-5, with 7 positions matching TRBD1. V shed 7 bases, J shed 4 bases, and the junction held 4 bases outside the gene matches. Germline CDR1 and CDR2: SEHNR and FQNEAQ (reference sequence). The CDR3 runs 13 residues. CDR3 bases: TGTGCCAGCACCCTGGGACAGAATCAGCCCCAGCATTTT. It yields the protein CASTLGQNQPQHF.

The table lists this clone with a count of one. CDR3 amino acids: CASSRQGITGELFF. CDR3 sequence (DNA): TGTGCCAGCAGTCGACAAGGAATCACCGGGGAGCTGTTTTTT. This chain links TRBV2 with TRBJ2-2; D gene unclear. Deletions cut 5 bases from V and 4 bases from J, with 11 bases between. Germline CDR1 and CDR2: SNHLY and FYNNEI. This CDR3 region has 14 residues.

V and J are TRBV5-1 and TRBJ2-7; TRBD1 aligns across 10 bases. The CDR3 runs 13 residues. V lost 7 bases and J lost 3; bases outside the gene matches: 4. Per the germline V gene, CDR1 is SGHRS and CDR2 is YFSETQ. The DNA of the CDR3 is TGCGCCAGCTGCCGGGACAGGGGCTACGAGCAGTACTTC. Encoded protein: CASCRDRGYEQYF.

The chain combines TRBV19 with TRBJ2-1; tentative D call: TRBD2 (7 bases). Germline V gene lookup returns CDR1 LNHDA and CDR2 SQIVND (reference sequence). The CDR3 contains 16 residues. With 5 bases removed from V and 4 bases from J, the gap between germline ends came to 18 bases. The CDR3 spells CASSRWVRGLYNEQFF. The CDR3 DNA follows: TGTGCCAGTAGTCGGTGGGTCAGGGGACTATACAATGAGCAGTTCTTC. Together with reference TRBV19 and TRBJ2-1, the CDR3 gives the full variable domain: DGGITQSPKYLFRKEGQNVTLSCEQNLNHDAMYWYRQDPGQGLRLIYYSQIVNDFQKGDIAEGYSVSREKKESFPLTVTSAQKNPTAFYLCASSRWVRGLYNEQFFGPGTRLTVL.

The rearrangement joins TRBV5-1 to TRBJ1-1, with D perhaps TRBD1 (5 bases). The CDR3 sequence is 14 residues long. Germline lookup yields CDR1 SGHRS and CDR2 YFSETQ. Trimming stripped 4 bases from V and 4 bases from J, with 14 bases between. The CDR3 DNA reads TGCGCCAGCAGCCTACGCGGGGCGGCCACTGAAGCTTTCTTT. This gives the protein CASSLRGAATEAFF.

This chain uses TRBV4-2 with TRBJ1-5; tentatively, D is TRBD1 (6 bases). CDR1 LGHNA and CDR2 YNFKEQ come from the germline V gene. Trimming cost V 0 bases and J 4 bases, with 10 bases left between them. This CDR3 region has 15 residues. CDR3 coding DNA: TGTGCCAGCAGCCAAGAGGCAGGGGAGAATCAGCCCCAGCATTTT. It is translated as CASSQEAGENQPQHF.

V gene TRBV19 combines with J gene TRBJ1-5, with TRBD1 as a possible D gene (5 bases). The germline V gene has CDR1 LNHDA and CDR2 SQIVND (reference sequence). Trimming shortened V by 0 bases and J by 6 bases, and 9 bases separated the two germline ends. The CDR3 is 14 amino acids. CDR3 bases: TGTGCCAGTAGTATAGAAGAACAGGTTCAGCCCCAGCATTTT. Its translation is CASSIEEQVQPQHF.

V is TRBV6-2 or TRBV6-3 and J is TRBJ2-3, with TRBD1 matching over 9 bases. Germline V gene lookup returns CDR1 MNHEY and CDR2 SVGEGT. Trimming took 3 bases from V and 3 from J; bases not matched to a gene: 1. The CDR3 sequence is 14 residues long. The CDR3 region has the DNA TGTGCCAGCAGTTATGGACAGGGGACAGATACGCAGTATTTT. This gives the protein CASSYGQGTDTQYF.

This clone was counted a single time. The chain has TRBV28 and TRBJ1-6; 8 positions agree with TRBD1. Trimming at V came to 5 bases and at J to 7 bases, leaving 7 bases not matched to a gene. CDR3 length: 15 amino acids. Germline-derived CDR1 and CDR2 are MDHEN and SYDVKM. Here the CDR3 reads CASSPGQGDNSPLHF. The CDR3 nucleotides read TGTGCCAGCAGTCCCGGACAGGGAGACAATTCACCCCTCCACTTT.

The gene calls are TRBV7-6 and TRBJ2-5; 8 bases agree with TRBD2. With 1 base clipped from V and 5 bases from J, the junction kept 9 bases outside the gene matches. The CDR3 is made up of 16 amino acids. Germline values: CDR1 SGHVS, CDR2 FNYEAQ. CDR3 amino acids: CASSLGPAGAGETQYF. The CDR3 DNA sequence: TGTGCCAGCAGCTTAGGGCCAGCGGGAGCGGGGGAGACCCAGTACTTC.

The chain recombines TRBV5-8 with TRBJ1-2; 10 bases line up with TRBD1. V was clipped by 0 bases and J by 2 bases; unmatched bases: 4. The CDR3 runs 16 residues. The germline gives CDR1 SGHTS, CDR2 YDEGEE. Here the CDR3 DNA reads TGTGCCAGCAGCTTGGGACCGGGACAGGGGAACTATGGCTACACCTTC. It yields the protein CASSLGPGQGNYGYTF.

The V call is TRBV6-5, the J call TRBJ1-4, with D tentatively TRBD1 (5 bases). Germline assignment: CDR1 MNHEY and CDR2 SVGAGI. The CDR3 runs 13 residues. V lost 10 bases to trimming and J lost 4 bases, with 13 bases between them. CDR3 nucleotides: TGTGCCACGTCCAGGGCCCATAATGAAAAACTGTTTTTT. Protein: CATSRAHNEKLFF.